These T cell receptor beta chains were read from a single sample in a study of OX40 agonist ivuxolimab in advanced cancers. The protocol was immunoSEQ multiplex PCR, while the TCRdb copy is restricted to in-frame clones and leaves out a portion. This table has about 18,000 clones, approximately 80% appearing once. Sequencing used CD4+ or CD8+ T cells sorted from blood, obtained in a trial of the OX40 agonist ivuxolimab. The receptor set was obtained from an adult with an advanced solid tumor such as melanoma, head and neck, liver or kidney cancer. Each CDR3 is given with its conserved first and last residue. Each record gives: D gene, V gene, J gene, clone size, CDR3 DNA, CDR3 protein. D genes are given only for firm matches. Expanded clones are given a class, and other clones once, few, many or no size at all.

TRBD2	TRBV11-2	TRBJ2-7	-	TGTGCCAGCAGCTTAGATCGTAGCGGGGGTTACGAGCAGTACTTC	CASSLDRSGGYEQYF
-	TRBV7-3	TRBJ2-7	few	TGTGCCAGCAGCTTATGGCCCGGACAGAACTACGAGCAGTACTTC	CASSLWPGQNYEQYF
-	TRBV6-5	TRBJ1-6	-	TGTGCCAGCAGTTACCCAGACAGGAATAATTCACCCCTCCACTTT	CASSYPDRNNSPLHF
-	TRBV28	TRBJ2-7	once	TGTGCCAGCCCGGGCGAGCAGTACTTC	CASPGEQYF
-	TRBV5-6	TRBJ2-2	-	TGTGCCAGCAGCTTGGGTCGGCGTGGGGAGCTGTTTTTT	CASSLGRRGELFF
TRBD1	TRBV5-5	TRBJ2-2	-	TGTGCCAGCAGATACCGGGACAGGGACCCCGGGGAGCTGTTTTTT	CASRYRDRDPGELFF
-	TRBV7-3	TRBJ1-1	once	TGTGCCAGCAGCTTAACCAGGAACACTGAAGCTTTCTTT	CASSLTRNTEAFF
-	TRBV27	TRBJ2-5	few	TGTGCCAGCAGTTCGTGGGACACCCAAGAGACCCAGTACTTC	CASSSWDTQETQYF
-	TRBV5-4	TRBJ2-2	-	TGTGCCAGCACCATAGAGGGCGGGGTCGCCGGGGAGCTGTTTTTT	CASTIEGGVAGELFF
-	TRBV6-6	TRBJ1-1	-	TGTGCCAGCAGTTACCCTACAGGGGAAGCTTTCTTT	CASSYPTGEAFF
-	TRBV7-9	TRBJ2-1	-	TGTGCCAGCGTGCTCCTTCCGGTTTCCTACAATGAGCAGTTCTTC	CASVLLPVSYNEQFF
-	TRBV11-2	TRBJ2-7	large	TGTGCCAGCAGCTTAGTGGGGGGGGCCTCCGAGCAGTACTTC	CASSLVGGASEQYF
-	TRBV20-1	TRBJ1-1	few	TGCAGTGGGATGAACACTGAAGCTTTCTTT	CSGMNTEAFF
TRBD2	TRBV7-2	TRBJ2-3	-	TGTGCCAGCAGCCCTAGGGGACTAGCGGGGGGCACTAGCACAGATACGCAGTATTTT	CASSPRGLAGGTSTDTQYF
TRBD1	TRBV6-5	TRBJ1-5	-	TGTGCCAGCAGTACAGACAGGGCGGGTCAGCCCCAGCATTTT	CASSTDRAGQPQHF
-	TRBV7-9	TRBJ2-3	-	TGTGCCAGCAGCTTAGTAGGCACAACACCATCAGATACGCAGTATTTT	CASSLVGTTPSDTQYF
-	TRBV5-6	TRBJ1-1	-	TGTGCCAGCAGCTCCGGGAACACTGAAGCTTTCTTT	CASSSGNTEAFF
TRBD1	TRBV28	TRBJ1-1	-	TGTGCCAGCGGAACAGGGGCGATGAACACTGAAGCTTTCTTT	CASGTGAMNTEAFF
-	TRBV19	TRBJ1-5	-	TGTGCCAGCACGGGACACAATAGCAATCAGCCCCAGCATTTT	CASTGHNSNQPQHF
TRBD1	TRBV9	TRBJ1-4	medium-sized	TGTGCCAGCGCTCTGGGACAGGTTAATGAAAAACTGTTTTTT	CASALGQVNEKLFF
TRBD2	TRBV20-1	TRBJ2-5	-	TGCAGTGCCGCGGGAGATTGGGAGCAGTACTTC	CSAAGDWEQYF
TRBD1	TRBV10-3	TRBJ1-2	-	TGTGCCATCAGTACAGGGGGAAAAGGCTATGGCTACACCTTC	CAISTGGKGYGYTF
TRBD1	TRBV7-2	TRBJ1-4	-	TGTGCCAGCAGCTTGACAGGGACTAATGAAAAACTGTTTTTT	CASSLTGTNEKLFF
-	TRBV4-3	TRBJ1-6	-	TGCGCCAGCAGCCGACGGTCGGGCTTTGATAATTCACCCCTCCACTTT	CASSRRSGFDNSPLHF
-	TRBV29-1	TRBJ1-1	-	TGCAGCGTTGAAGATCAAGCGGCTGAAGCTTTCTTT	CSVEDQAAEAFF
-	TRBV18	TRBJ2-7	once	TGTGCCACCAAGGGGGAGGCGAGCTCCTACGAGCAGTACTTC	CATKGEASSYEQYF
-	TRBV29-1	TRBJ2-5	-	TGCAGCGTTGAATCCAGGTACCAAGAGACCCAGTACTTC	CSVESRYQETQYF
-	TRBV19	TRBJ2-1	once	TGTGCCAGTAGTGTATCGGGACCCCTAGGGGAGCAGTTCTTC	CASSVSGPLGEQFF
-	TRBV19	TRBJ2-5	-	TGTGCCAGTAGTATGCGTGGAGAGACCCAGTACTTC	CASSMRGETQYF
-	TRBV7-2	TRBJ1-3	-	TGTGCCAGCAGCCCCTTTACAGGGTTCTCTGGAAACACCATATATTTT	CASSPFTGFSGNTIYF
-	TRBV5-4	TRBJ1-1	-	TGTGCCAGCAGCTTGTATAGTACAGGGCCGTTGTACACTGAAGCTTTCTTT	CASSLYSTGPLYTEAFF
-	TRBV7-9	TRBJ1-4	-	TGTGCCAGCAGCCCGGGACGGCTAAATGAAAAACTGTTTTTT	CASSPGRLNEKLFF
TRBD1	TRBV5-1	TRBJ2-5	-	TGCGCCAGCAGCCTGACAGGGGCCGTCCGGGAGACCCAGTACTTC	CASSLTGAVRETQYF
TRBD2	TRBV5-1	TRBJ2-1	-	TGCGCCAGCACATCTAGCGGGAGGAGTGAGCAGTTCTTC	CASTSSGRSEQFF
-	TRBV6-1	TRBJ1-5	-	TGTGCCAGCGGGCAGCTTTATCAGCCCCAGCATTTT	CASGQLYQPQHF
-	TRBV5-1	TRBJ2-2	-	TGCGCCAGCAGCTTGTTCGAGGGGGGCACCGGGGAGCTGTTTTTT	CASSLFEGGTGELFF
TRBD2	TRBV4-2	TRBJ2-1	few	TGTGCCAGCAGCCATGCAACTAGCGATGAGCAGTTCTTC	CASSHATSDEQFF
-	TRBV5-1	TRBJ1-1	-	TGCGCCAGCAGCTTTGGAGGATCGAACACTGAAGCTTTCTTT	CASSFGGSNTEAFF
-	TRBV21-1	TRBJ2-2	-	TGTGCCAGCCTCTATACTTACCCCGGGCCTGAAAAGCTCACCGGGGAGCTGTTTTTT	CASLYTYPGPEKLTGELFF
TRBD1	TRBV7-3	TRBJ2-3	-	TGTGCCAGCAGCTTAAACAGGGGTACAGATACGCAGTATTTT	CASSLNRGTDTQYF
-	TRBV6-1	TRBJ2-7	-	TGTGCCAGCAGGTCCAATGGGCAGCTCGGCGTTCAGTACTTC	CASRSNGQLGVQYF
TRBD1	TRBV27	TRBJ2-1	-	TGTGCCAGCAGGCGGACAGGGTTAGATGAGCAGTTCTTC	CASRRTGLDEQFF
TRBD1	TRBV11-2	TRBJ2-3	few	TGTGCCAGCAGCTTATACAGGGGACCAGATACGCAGTATTTT	CASSLYRGPDTQYF
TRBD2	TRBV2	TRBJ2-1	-	TGTGCCAGCTCAGTGAGCCAGCGGGGGGGCCAGGATGAGCAGTTCTTC	CASSVSQRGGQDEQFF
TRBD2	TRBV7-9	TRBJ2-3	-	TGTGCCAGCAGCTCCGGACTAGCGGGCTCGGGGACGCAGTATTTT	CASSSGLAGSGTQYF
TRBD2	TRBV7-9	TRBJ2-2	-	TGTGCCAGCAGCAAGACTAGCGGGAGGGCAGGGGCCGGGGAGCTGTTTTTT	CASSKTSGRAGAGELFF
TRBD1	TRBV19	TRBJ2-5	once	TGTGCCAGTAGTACAGGGGGTTGGGGAGAGACCCAGTACTTC	CASSTGGWGETQYF
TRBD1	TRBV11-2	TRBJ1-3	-	TGTGCCAGCAGCTTTATTGGGACAGGGGGAAGTAACACCATATATTTT	CASSFIGTGGSNTIYF
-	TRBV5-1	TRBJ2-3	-	TGCGCCAGCAGCTTGGAGGGAGATACGCAGTATTTT	CASSLEGDTQYF
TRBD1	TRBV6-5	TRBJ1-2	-	TGTGCCAGCAGTGGGACAGGGGGCTATGGCTACACCTTC	CASSGTGGYGYTF
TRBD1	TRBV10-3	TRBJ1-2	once	TGTGCCATCAGTGAGCCGACAGGGCCCTTTGGTCGTGGCTACACCTTC	CAISEPTGPFGRGYTF
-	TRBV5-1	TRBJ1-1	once	TGCGCCAGCAGCTTAGGGGGGGCCTCCACTGAAGCTTTCTTT	CASSLGGASTEAFF
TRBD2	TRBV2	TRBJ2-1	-	TGTGCCAGCACGACCGCTAGCGGAACCTACAATGAGCAGTTCTTC	CASTTASGTYNEQFF
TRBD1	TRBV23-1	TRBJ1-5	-	TGCGCCAGTTGCAGGGGGCATCAGCCCCAGCATTTT	CASCRGHQPQHF
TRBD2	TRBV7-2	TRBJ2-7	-	TGTGCCAGCAGCTTAGTGGGAGGGGCCCTCGAGCAGTACTTC	CASSLVGGALEQYF